This T cell receptor (beta chain) was found in a study of PD-L1 blockade in urothelial cancer. The overall study: From 0 to 3 prior chemotherapy regimens had been given to the patients.

The CDR3 covers 15 residues. V gave up 5 bases and J gave up 0 bases; unmatched junction bases: 6. Germline CDR1 LNHDA, CDR2 SQIVND (reference sequence). Findings and limits, study-wide: It was durable-benefit patients whose tumor-associated blood clones expanded more at 3 weeks.

It was locally advanced or metastatic urothelial carcinoma that patients had. For each patient, 1 to 8 samples were obtained, pretreatment and on-treatment. The assay was immunoSEQ multiplex PCR, and TCRdb's table has in-frame clones only and misses some. The data contain about 84,000 clones, roughly nine tenths of them singletons. Worth noting for this clone: What it binds is unknown.

The receptor's source is a man aged 60-69 years with urothelial cancer. The material sequenced was PBMCs, taken around atezolizumab (anti-PD-L1) treatment. V is TRBV19 and J is TRBJ1-2, with 7 positions matching TRBD1. As DNA, the CDR3 is TGTGCCAGTAGTCCCATGGACAGGCCTAACTATGGCTACACCTTC. Amino acid sequence: CASSPMDRPNYGYTF.